The 4 T cell receptor beta chains reported below all come from one sample, sequenced in a study of cytomegalovirus exposure and HLA in healthy donors (TCRdb year 2017). The library was generated by the immunoSEQ multiplex PCR assay. The multiplex PCR relied on a mix of 60 forward primers for TCR Vbeta segments and 13 reverse primers for TCR Jbeta segments. TCRdb mirrors the immuneACCESS table, restricted to in-frame sequences. Some clones are absent from its copies; in checked studies, under half trace to an unresolved V gene, and the reason for the others is unknown. For this sample the table gives under 250,000 clones, of which 76% were detected only once. The top ten constitute 0.63% of the sample. Specimen: PBMCs. The receptors here all came from a man aged 18 to 29 in good health and CMV-seronegative.

This chain links TRBV4-1 with TRBJ2-5; D possibly corresponds to TRBD1 (6 bases). Trimming shortened V by 1 base and J by 9 bases, and 21 bases separated the two germline ends. Germline CDR1 and CDR2: MGHRA and YSYEKL. There are 16 residues in the CDR3. The CDR3 DNA is TGCGCCAGCAGCCAAGTCGGGACAAGCTGGTTTTCGGCCCAGTACTTC. Translating it yields CASSQVGTSWFSAQYF.

This clone has just a few counts. The chain combines TRBV18 with TRBJ1-2; 8 bases map to TRBD1. The germline CDR1 and CDR2 sequences are KGHSH and LQKENI. J gave up 3 bases and V 4 bases, and 7 bases lay outside the gene matches. The CDR3 totals 15 residues. In DNA, the CDR3 is TGTGCCAGCTCACGACCGTCAGGGGGCGACTATGGCTACACCTTC. It specifies CASSRPSGGDYGYTF.

The gene calls are TRBV27 and TRBJ2-5, with TRBD1 as a possible D gene (5 bases). This CDR3 contains 14 residues. The germline CDR1 and CDR2 sequences are MNHEY and SMNVEV (reference sequence). V lost 6 bases and J 0 bases, leaving 11 bases between the germline ends. In DNA, the CDR3 is TGTGCCAGCAGCCCAGACAGTAACCAAGAGACCCAGTACTTC. It translates to CASSPDSNQETQYF.

This clone was counted only a few times. The V and J genes are TRBV5-4 and TRBJ2-2; 8 nucleotides line up with TRBD2. CDR3 length: 16 amino acids. Germline CDR1 and CDR2: SGHNT and YYREEE (reference sequence). V shed 4 bases, J shed 7 bases, and the junction held 12 bases outside the gene matches. The CDR3 DNA follows: TGTGCCAGCAGCGCGGGACTAGGGGTCGGAGACGGGGAGCTGTTTTTT. It specifies CASSAGLGVGDGELFF.